This T cell receptor (beta chain) was recovered during a study of regulatory T cells in long-lasting Graves disease. General study results and limits: TRBV28, TRBJ1-2 and TRBJ2-5 were segments that persistent disease favored.

Sample time point: newly diagnosed GD, antithyroid drugs for less than 3 months. Researchers made the TCR library from RNA that was extracted from PBMCs. Arm-PCR with iRepertoire HTBI primers amplified the CDR3 regions for these TCR beta libraries. TCRdb used MiXCR to reprocess the multiplex PCR reads, holding one entry per CDR3 protein. The sample has 400,000 to 550,000 distinct CDR3 sequences; less than 20% are singletons. CDR3 length equals 18 residues. Germline V gene sequence: CDR1 MNHNS, CDR2 SASEGT. In the case of this clonotype: The antigen is not known. The junction differs from germline at one of its ends, possibly a read error.

Separately, the same data were catalogued under a study of T cells in Graves' hyperthyroidism and ophthalmopathy. This second study says: Clinical symptoms, serum thyroxine and TRAb, thyroid ultrasound and orbital computed tomography together formed the diagnostic basis.

Material: peripheral blood mononuclear cells (PBMCs), obtained at new diagnosis, from a patient treated with antithyroid drugs. The origin of this receptor is a woman aged 18-29 years with Graves disease. The V gene is TRBV6-1, the J gene TRBJ2-3; 7 positions match TRBD1. CDR3 coding DNA: TGTGCCGGCAGGGCCCCGGGACAGCCCTATTCTAGCACAGATACGCAGTATTTT. As protein: CAGRAPGQPYSSTDTQYF.